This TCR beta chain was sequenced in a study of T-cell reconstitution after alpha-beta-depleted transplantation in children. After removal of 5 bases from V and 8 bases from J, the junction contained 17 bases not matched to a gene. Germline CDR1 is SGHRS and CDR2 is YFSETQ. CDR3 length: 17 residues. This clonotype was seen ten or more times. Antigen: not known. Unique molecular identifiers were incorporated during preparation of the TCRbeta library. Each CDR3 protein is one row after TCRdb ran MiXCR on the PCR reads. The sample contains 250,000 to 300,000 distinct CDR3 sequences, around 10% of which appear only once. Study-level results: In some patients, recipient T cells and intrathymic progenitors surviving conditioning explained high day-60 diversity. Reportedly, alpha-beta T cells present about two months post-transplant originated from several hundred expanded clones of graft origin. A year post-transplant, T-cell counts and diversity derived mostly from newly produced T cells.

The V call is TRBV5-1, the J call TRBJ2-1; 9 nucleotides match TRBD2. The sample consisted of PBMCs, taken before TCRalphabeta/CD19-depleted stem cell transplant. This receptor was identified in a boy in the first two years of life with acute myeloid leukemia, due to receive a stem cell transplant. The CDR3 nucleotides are TGCGCCAGCAGAACAGGGCTAGCGGGATTGGCGAGGTATGAGCAGTTCTTC. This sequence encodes CASRTGLAGLARYEQFF. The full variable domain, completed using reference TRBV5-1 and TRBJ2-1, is KAGVTQTPRYLIKTRGQQVTLSCSPISGHRSVSWYQQTPGQGLQFLFEYFSETQRNKGNFPGRFSGRQFSNSRSEMNVSTLELGDSALYLCASRTGLAGLARYEQFFGPGTRLTVL.